This T cell receptor (beta chain) was sequenced during a study of cytomegalovirus exposure and HLA in healthy donors. Findings and limits, study-wide: It was reported that the classifier diagnosed cytomegalovirus status with high specificity and sensitivity in both the original and validation cohorts.

In regard to this clone: Its specificity is unknown.

Germline trimming cut 0 bases from V and 5 bases from J; bases unmatched to any gene: 12. Germline lookup yields CDR1 LGHNA and CDR2 YNFKEQ. The CDR3 is made up of 18 amino acids. The PCR was carried out with 60 Vbeta primers and 13 Jbeta primers. TCRdb keeps only in-frame clones here, not all; method: immunoSEQ multiplex PCR. The sample holds approximately 120,000 clones; roughly 80% are singletons and the top ten take more than 3.5%. The sample taken for sequencing was PBMCs. The genes are TRBV4-2 and TRBJ2-5; TRBD2 agrees at 10 bases. The sequence came from a middle-aged woman in good health and CMV-seropositive. CDR3 DNA sequence: TGTGCCAGCAGCCAAGAGGGGCTAGCGGGAGCGGGTGGGGAGACCCAGTACTTC. Amino acids: CASSQEGLAGAGGETQYF.